A selection of T cell receptor beta chains follows, all from one sample in a study of Graves' ophthalmopathy and Graves' hyperthyroidism. TCRdb recomputed calls from the multiplex PCR reads with MiXCR, one row per CDR3 protein. The data hold nearly 400,000 distinct CDR3 sequences, with roughly 18% observed a single time. The material sequenced was peripheral blood. The receptors were gathered from a woman between 18 and 30 years old with Graves' ophthalmopathy. Both conserved end residues are part of each CDR3. A D gene is named only where the DNA matches it firmly. A row's size may be missing; if present it is once, few, many or a size class.

V gene,D gene,clone size,J gene,CDR3 protein,CDR3 DNA
TRBV7-6,.,.,TRBJ2-7,CASSLGGGVNSYEQYF,TGTGCCAGCAGCCTAGGGGGGGGTGTTAACTCCTACGAGCAGTACTTC
TRBV12-3/TRBV12-4,.,many,TRBJ1-5,CASSLSGEGQPQHF,TGTGCCAGCAGTTTATCAGGGGAAGGTCAGCCCCAGCATTTT
TRBV15,.,many,TRBJ1-3,CATSRDKSSGNTIYF,TGTGCCACCAGCAGAGATAAAAGTTCTGGAAACACCATATATTTT
TRBV6-1,TRBD1,many,TRBJ2-7,CASSRTGGPPAYEQYF,TGTGCCAGCAGTCGGACAGGGGGACCCCCTGCCTACGAGCAGTACTTC
TRBV12-3/TRBV12-4,.,.,TRBJ1-1,CASSLKGRATEAFF,TGTGCCAGCAGTTTAAAGGGACGGGCCACTGAAGCTTTCTTT
TRBV6-2/TRBV6-3,.,.,TRBJ1-5,CASSYSGRRSNQPQHF,TGTGCCAGCAGTTACTCAGGGAGGAGAAGCAATCAGCCCCAGCATTTT
TRBV7-2,TRBD1,many,TRBJ1-5,CASSLVGTGNQPQHF,TGTGCCAGCAGCTTAGTAGGGACAGGAAATCAGCCCCAGCATTTT
TRBV10-3,.,many,TRBJ1-6,CAISEGQGRNNSPLHF,TGTGCCATCAGTGAGGGCCAGGGGAGGAATAATTCACCCCTCCACTTT
TRBV28,.,.,TRBJ2-7,CASKDPAIYEQYF,TGTGCCAGCAAGGATCCAGCCATCTACGAGCAGTACTTC
TRBV30,TRBD1,.,TRBJ1-5,CAWRKTGVVSQPQHF,TGTGCCTGGAGGAAGACAGGGGTGGTCAGTCAGCCCCAGCATTTT
TRBV28,TRBD2,many,TRBJ2-7,CASSLGGRAHPTKQKSYEQYF,TGTGCCAGCAGTTTAGGCGGGAGGGCCCATCCGACGAAACAAAAATCCTACGAGCAGTACTTC
TRBV6-5,TRBD1,.,TRBJ2-7,CASSYSADRVIIGQYF,TGTGCCAGCAGTTACTCGGCGGACAGGGTAATTATCGGGCAGTACTTC
TRBV2,.,many,TRBJ1-5,CASSEARGLQPQHF,TGTGCCAGCAGTGAAGCGAGGGGGTTGCAGCCCCAGCATTTT
TRBV6-1,.,.,TRBJ1-1,CASRRDLNTEAFF,TGTGCCAGCAGAAGGGACCTGAACACTGAAGCTTTCTTT
TRBV9,TRBD1,many,TRBJ1-1,CASSASGGMNTEAFF,TGTGCCAGCAGCGCGTCAGGGGGCATGAACACTGAAGCTTTCTTT
TRBV9,.,many,TRBJ2-7,CASSVGGSSYEQYF,TGTGCCAGCAGCGTAGGTGGGAGCTCCTACGAGCAGTACTTC
TRBV6-1,.,many,TRBJ2-7,CASSVPRGIGSYEQYF,TGTGCCAGCAGTGTCCCACGGGGTATTGGCTCCTACGAGCAGTACTTC
TRBV12-3/TRBV12-4,.,many,TRBJ1-5,CASSFGSGASSNQPQHF,TGTGCCAGCAGTTTCGGTTCAGGGGCGTCGAGCAATCAGCCCCAGCATTTT
TRBV6-5,.,.,TRBJ1-1,CASSSVRTLKAFF,TGTGCCAGCAGTTCCGTAAGAACACTGAAAGCTTTCTTT
TRBV12-3/TRBV12-4,.,many,TRBJ1-3,CASPTDGTGNTIYF,TGTGCCAGCCCCACGGATGGGACTGGAAACACCATATATTTT
TRBV28,TRBD1,few,TRBJ2-5,CASSFTGGAVETQYF,TGTGCCAGCAGTTTTACAGGGGGCGCGGTGGAGACCCAGTACTTC
TRBV20-1,.,.,TRBJ1-3,CSARQGNTIYF,TGCAGTGCTAGACAGGGAAACACCATATATTTT
TRBV6-2/TRBV6-3,TRBD1,.,TRBJ1-5,CASSTDRDYSNQPQHF,TGTGCCAGCAGCACGGACAGGGACTATAGCAATCAGCCCCAGCATTTT
TRBV6-4,.,many,TRBJ1-1,CASSDSRRGRKHTEAFF,TGTGCCAGCAGTGATTCCCGGAGAGGTCGGAAGCACACTGAAGCTTTCTTT
TRBV3-1,TRBD1,many,TRBJ1-2,CASSQDRGQSGYTF,TGTGCCAGCAGCCAAGATCGGGGACAGAGTGGCTACACCTTC
TRBV12-3/TRBV12-4,.,few,TRBJ2-7,CASTFTGNEQYF,TGTGCCAGCACCTTCACAGGGAACGAGCAGTACTTC
TRBV6-5,.,many,TRBJ2-5,CASSYSILETQYF,TGTGCCAGCAGTTACTCGATTCTGGAGACCCAGTACTTC
TRBV29-1,.,.,TRBJ1-3,CSAARGSGNTIYF,TGCAGCGCCGCCCGGGGCTCTGGAAACACCATATATTTT
TRBV2,TRBD1,many,TRBJ1-2,CASSEIQGARGYTF,TGTGCCAGCAGTGAGATACAGGGGGCTCGCGGCTACACCTTC
TRBV6-2/TRBV6-3,.,.,TRBJ1-2,CTSSSGVWANDGYTF,TGTACCAGCAGTTCCGGGGTATGGGCTAACGATGGCTACACCTTC
TRBV6-1,.,many,TRBJ1-5,CASKDPGNQPQHF,TGTGCCAGCAAGGACCCGGGTAATCAGCCCCAGCATTTT
TRBV6-2/TRBV6-3,.,many,TRBJ1-6,CASSSGQTYNSPLHF,TGTGCCAGCAGTTCTGGACAGACCTATAATTCACCCCTCCACTTT
TRBV30,TRBD1,many,TRBJ1-1,CACPGQVNTEAFF,TGTGCCTGCCCCGGACAGGTCAACACTGAAGCTTTCTTT
TRBV6-2/TRBV6-3,.,.,TRBJ1-1,CASSYLLAGNTEAFF,TGTGCCAGCAGTTACCTCTTGGCAGGGAACACTGAAGCTTTCTTT
TRBV7-2,TRBD1,many,TRBJ2-7,CASSGTGGYEQYF,TGTGCCAGCAGCGGGACAGGGGGCTACGAGCAGTACTTC
TRBV6-1,.,.,TRBJ1-3,CASRELDTIYF,TGTGCCAGCAGGGAACTGGACACCATATATTTT
TRBV12-3/TRBV12-4,TRBD1,many,TRBJ1-5,CASSWTGGNQPQHF,TGTGCCAGCAGTTGGACAGGGGGCAATCAGCCCCAGCATTTT
TRBV29-1,.,many,TRBJ2-7,CSVVRGRVGQAYEQYF,TGCAGCGTTGTCAGAGGCAGAGTCGGGCAGGCCTACGAGCAGTACTTC
TRBV29-1,.,many,TRBJ1-1,CSVAGHLNTEAFF,TGCAGCGTTGCCGGACACCTGAACACTGAAGCTTTCTTT
TRBV6-5,.,many,TRBJ1-5,CASWRRGYSNQPQHF,TGTGCCAGCTGGAGGCGGGGGTATAGCAATCAGCCCCAGCATTTT
TRBV9,TRBD1,many,TRBJ2-2,CASSVVTGSTGELLF,TGTGCCAGCAGCGTAGTGACAGGGAGCACCGGGGAGCTGCTTTTT
TRBV11-2,.,many,TRBJ2-7,CASSLDRGATGFVQYF,TGTGCCAGCAGCTTAGATAGGGGGGCGACCGGGTTTGTGCAGTACTTC
TRBV9,TRBD2,many,TRBJ2-2,CASSETRGSNTGELFF,TGTGCCAGCTCCGAAACGCGGGGGTCGAACACCGGGGAGCTGTTTTTT
TRBV12-3/TRBV12-4,TRBD1,many,TRBJ1-1,CASSRMGQGSSTEAFF,TGTGCCAGCAGTCGGATGGGACAGGGCTCTAGTACTGAAGCTTTCTTT
TRBV20-1,TRBD1,many,TRBJ1-1,CSAVGQGDEAFF,TGCAGTGCGGTGGGACAGGGCGACGAAGCTTTCTTT
TRBV11-3,.,many,TRBJ1-2,CASSLRMGEANYGYTF,TGTGCCAGCAGCCTCCGGATGGGAGAAGCTAACTATGGCTACACCTTC
TRBV19,TRBD1,many,TRBJ1-2,CASSIRAGTGLSGGYTF,TGTGCCAGTAGTATACGTGCGGGGACAGGCCTCTCGGGTGGCTACACCTTC
TRBV2,.,many,TRBJ2-5,CASSVSEVIYETQYF,TGTGCCAGCAGTGTGTCTGAGGTCATCTACGAGACCCAGTACTTC
TRBV7-2,.,many,TRBJ1-1,CASSLGRGPNTEAFF,TGTGCCAGCAGCTTAGGAAGGGGACCGAACACTGAAGCTTTCTTT
TRBV28,TRBD1,.,TRBJ1-6,CASSPRQGAANSPLHF,TGTGCCAGCAGTCCGCGACAGGGGGCGGCTAATTCACCCCTCCACTTT
TRBV5-1,.,many,TRBJ2-7,CASSPKTEISYEQYF,TGCGCCAGCAGCCCGAAGACTGAGATCTCCTACGAGCAGTACTTC
TRBV5-8,TRBD1,many,TRBJ1-6,CASSRDADRQGANSPLHF,TGTGCCAGCAGCCGCGACGCGGATAGACAGGGGGCAAATTCACCCCTCCACTTT
TRBV20-1,.,many,TRBJ2-5,CSARDPGRRAGETQYF,TGCAGTGCTAGAGATCCGGGACGACGGGCGGGAGAGACCCAGTACTTC
TRBV29-1,TRBD1,many,TRBJ2-7,CSARQGLSYEQYF,TGCAGCGCACGACAGGGGCTCTCCTACGAGCAGTACTTC
TRBV7-9,.,many,TRBJ1-3,CASSPYGERGNTIYF,TGTGCCAGCAGCCCCTACGGGGAAAGGGGAAACACCATATATTTT